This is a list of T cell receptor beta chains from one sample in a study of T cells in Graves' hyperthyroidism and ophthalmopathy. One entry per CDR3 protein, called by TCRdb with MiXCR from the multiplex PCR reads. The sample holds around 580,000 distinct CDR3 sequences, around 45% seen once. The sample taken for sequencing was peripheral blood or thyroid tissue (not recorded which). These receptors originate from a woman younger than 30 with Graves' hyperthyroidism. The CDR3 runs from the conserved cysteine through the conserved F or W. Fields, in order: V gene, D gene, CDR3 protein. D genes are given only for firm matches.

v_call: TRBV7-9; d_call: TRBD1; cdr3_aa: CASSLGDRAPGDGYTF
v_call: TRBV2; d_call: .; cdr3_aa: CASSRNYEQYF
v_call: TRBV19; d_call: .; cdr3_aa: CASSPRLFGAYEQYF
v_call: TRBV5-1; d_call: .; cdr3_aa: CASSLPGARKKLFF
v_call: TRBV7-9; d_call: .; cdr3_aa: CASSLMGTISDYGYTF
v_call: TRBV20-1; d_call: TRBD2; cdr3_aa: CSASGRGDEQFF
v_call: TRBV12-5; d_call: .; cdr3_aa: CASGLVLGDSNQPQHF
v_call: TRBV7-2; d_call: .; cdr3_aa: CASSLKAEQFF
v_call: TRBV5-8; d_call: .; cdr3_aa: CASSLAPLNTEAFF
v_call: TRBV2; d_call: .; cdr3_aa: CASSGTLGNQPQHF
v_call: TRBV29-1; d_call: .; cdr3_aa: CSAVDSMRRETQYF
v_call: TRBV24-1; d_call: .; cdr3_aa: CATSDLGRDAQYF
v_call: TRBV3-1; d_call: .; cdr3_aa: CASSQDFRENTEAFF
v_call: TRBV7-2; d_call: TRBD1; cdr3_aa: CASSLTRDRGRYEQYF
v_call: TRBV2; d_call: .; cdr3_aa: CASAMDSSYEQYF
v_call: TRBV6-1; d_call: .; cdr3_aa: CASSEYPLDTEAFF
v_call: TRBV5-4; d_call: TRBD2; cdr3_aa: CASSYSGRAGGELFF
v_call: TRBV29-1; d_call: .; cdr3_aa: CSLRPSYEQYF
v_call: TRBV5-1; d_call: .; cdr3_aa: CASSQGVYTGGLFF
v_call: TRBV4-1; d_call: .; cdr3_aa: CASSHMGAVNSPLHF
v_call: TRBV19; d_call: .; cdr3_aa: CASSTRERYGYTF
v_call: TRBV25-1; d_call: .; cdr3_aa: CASSERLLGAYEQYF
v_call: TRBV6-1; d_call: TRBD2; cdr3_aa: CASSKWTSAAETQYF
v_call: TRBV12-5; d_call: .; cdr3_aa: CASGSYRTGRDHEQYF
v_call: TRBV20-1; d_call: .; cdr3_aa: CSAISGTAYEQYF
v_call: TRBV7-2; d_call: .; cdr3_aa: CASSLVRGENYGYTF
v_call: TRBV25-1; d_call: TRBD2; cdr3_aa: CASSANDGRARELFF
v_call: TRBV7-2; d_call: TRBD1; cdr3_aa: CASSPDREVPEAFF
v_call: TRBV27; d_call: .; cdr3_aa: CASKSFFFGTNTEAFF
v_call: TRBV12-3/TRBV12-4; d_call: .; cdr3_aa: CASSFGRQTEAFF
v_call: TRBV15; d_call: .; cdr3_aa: CATSRAGRGGEQFF
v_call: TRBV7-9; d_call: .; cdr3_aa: CASSLTDNYGYTF
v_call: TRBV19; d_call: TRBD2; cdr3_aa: CASSTGLAGVNEQYF
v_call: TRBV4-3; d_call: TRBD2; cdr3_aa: CASSQDSGTSGSTDTQYF
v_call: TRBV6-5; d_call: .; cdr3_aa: CASSLHFGLDEKLFF
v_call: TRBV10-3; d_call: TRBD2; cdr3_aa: CAIRWRERDNTGELFF
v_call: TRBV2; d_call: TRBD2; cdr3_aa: CATGGSFSTDTQYF
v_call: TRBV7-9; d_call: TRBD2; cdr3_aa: CASSQQDGGFSYEQYF
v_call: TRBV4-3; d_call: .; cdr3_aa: CASSQGNRGDEAFF
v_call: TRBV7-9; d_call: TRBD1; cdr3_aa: CASSLGDRVNEKLFF
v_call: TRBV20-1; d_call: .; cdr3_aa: CSARDVLGPVYGYTF
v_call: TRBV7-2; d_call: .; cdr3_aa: CASSLTRSSEAFF
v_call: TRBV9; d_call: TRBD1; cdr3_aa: CASSLKDRGLGTPLHF
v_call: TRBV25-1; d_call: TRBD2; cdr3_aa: CASTLAGETQYF
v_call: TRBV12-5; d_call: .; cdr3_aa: CASGLRGSGANVLTF
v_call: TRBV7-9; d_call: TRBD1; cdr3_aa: CASSLGTGTYLEQYF
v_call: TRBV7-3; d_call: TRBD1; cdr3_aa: CASSYRQGHEQYF
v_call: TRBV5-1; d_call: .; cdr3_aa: CASSLGWGGVSTEAFF
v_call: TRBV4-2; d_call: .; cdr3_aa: CASSQGHLPDSEETQYF
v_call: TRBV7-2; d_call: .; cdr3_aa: CASSLGPGVYGYTF
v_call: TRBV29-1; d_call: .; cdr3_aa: CSAVGAEAFF